The clone carrying this T cell receptor beta chain showed up just a few times. Its antigen is currently unknown. The source of the sample is a study of beta chain features in type 1 diabetes. General study findings and limits: The study found fewer insertions and more deletions at VDJ junctions in type 1 diabetes patients. Relative to healthy donors, patients appeared to have naive, central memory and Treg TCRB repertoires that were more similar.

Of the isolated RNA, all was reverse transcribed, and so the sequenced material was expressed TCRB transcripts. Repertoires were generated with immunoSEQ multiplex PCR, while TCRdb's copy carries only in-frame clones and drops some. This sample has over 700,000 clones, with roughly 17% found just once. The receptor comes from a young woman in good health. Sample: naive CD4+ T cells from blood.

This CDR3 reads CASSFGQGAGQPQHF. In nucleotides, the CDR3 is TGTGCCAGCAGCTTTGGACAGGGGGCGGGCCAGCCCCAGCATTTT. The rearrangement links TRBV7-2 to TRBJ1-5; TRBD1 aligns across 11 bases. CDR1 and CDR2 from the germline V gene are SGHTA and FQGNSA. The CDR3 has 15 amino acids. Trimming at V came to 3 bases and at J to 7 bases, leaving 5 bases not matched to a gene.